The 6 T cell receptor beta chains reported below all come from one sample, sequenced in a study of cytomegalovirus exposure and HLA in healthy donors. In the PCR, 60 Vbeta and 13 Jbeta primers were used. The data were produced by immunoSEQ multiplex PCR, yet TCRdb's version contains in-frame clones alone and is incomplete. This sample has 150,000 to 200,000 clones, with just over 75% found just once. Sequencing was done on a sample of PBMCs. The receptors shown here come from a man aged 30 to 39 in good health and CMV-seronegative.

The V and J genes are TRBV2 and TRBJ1-1; weak D call: TRBD1 (6 bases). Germline loops: CDR1 SNHLY, CDR2 FYNNEI. This CDR3 has 15 amino acids. Trimming took off 2 bases at V and 1 base at J, with 11 bases between the two ends. CDR3 DNA sequence: TGTGCCAGCAGTGAATTGGCAGGGGAGAACACTGAAGCTTTCTTT. Translation gives CASSELAGENTEAFF.

The rearrangement uses TRBV6-1 and TRBJ2-7, with TRBD2 matching 7 bases. In germline, CDR1 is MNHNS, CDR2 SASEGT. This CDR3 contains 15 residues. V dropped 6 bases and J dropped 0; count of bases not matched to a gene: 8. The CDR3 DNA sequence: TGTGCCAGCAGCCCCCACCGGGACTACTCCTACGAGCAGTACTTC. Translated, it gives CASSPHRDYSYEQYF.

V gene TRBV7-9 combines with J gene TRBJ2-5; 8 nucleotides line up with TRBD1. Per germline, CDR1 SEHNR and CDR2 FQNEAQ (reference sequence). After removal of 5 bases from V and 1 base from J, the junction contained 12 bases not matched to a gene. The CDR3 has 17 residues. The CDR3 region is CASSLGTGTGLQETQYF. The CDR3 DNA reads TGTGCCAGCAGCCTAGGCACCGGGACAGGACTCCAAGAGACCCAGTACTTC.

J is TRBJ1-5 and V is TRBV7-8; a weak D match, TRBD1 (6 bases). CDR3 length equals 17 residues. Trimming stripped 2 bases from V and 5 bases from J, with 19 bases between. Germline-derived CDR1 and CDR2 are SGHVS and FQNEAQ. The DNA of the CDR3 is TGTGCCAGCAGCTTACCCGATAAAGACAGGCTAGATCAGCCCCAGCATTTT. Its protein product is CASSLPDKDRLDQPQHF.

This clone occurred once. The gene calls are TRBV6-5 and TRBJ2-3; no reliable D call. The germline V gene encodes CDR1 MNHEY and CDR2 SVGAGI. The CDR3 covers 13 residues. V lost 5 bases to trimming and J lost 5 bases, with 11 bases between them. The CDR3 spells CASSPRVEDTQYF. Written as DNA, the CDR3 is TGTGCCAGCAGTCCACGCGTTGAAGATACGCAGTATTTT.

V gene TRBV7-2 combines with J gene TRBJ1-2, with 7 positions matching TRBD1. This CDR3 contains 16 residues. Germline V gives CDR1 SGHTA, CDR2 FQGNSA. V was clipped by 3 bases and J by 8 bases; unmatched bases: 15. In nucleotides, the CDR3 is TGTGCCAGCAGCTTGGCCCGGGACAGAACAGCGGGCGGCTACACCTTC. Translating gives CASSLARDRTAGGYTF.